There are a few counts of the clone carrying this TCR beta chain. Libraries were prepared by immunoSEQ multiplex PCR; TCRdb keeps only in-frame clonotypes and omits some of them. The profile shows approximately 91,000 clones, about 85% of them singletons. The source of the sample is a study of blood T cell repertoires in COVID-19. Looking at the study overall: The cDNA or gDNA used as material had been derived from T cells, B-cell-depleted T cells, or PBMCs.

The germline V gene has CDR1 MNHEY and CDR2 SVGAGI. CDR3 length: 11 residues. With 8 bases removed from V and 8 bases from J, the gap between germline ends came to 12 bases. The rearrangement joins TRBV6-5 to TRBJ1-2; D not resolved. Material for sequencing was peripheral blood. This clonotype was sampled from a man in his 70s with acute or convalescent COVID-19. This CDR3 is CASSPQAGYTF. The CDR3, as DNA: TGTGCCAGCTCGCCCCAGGCAGGCTACACCTTC.